The source of this TCR beta chain is a study of blood T cell repertoires in COVID-19. Living in 24 US areas, the participants were between about 18 and 100 years of age. All recovered Cohort 3 donors got two negative PCRs, got clearance, or saw symptom resolution. The data were produced by immunoSEQ multiplex PCR, yet TCRdb's version contains in-frame clones alone and is incomplete. The sample has 200,000 to 250,000 clones, roughly 77% seen once; the top ten hold 7.5% to 10%. The sequenced sample was PBMCs or T cells enriched from blood (not recorded which). This TCR was recovered from a man in his forties who had recovered from COVID-19.

The CDR3 region has the DNA TGTGCCAGCAGCTCGGACATCCCCTCTGGAAACACCATATATTTT. Amino acid sequence: CASSSDIPSGNTIYF. The chain combines TRBV11-1 with TRBJ1-3; D perhaps matches TRBD1 (5 bases). Germline CDR1 and CDR2: SGHAT and FQDESV (reference sequence). The length of the CDR3 is 15 residues. Trimming took off 4 bases at V and 0 bases at J, with 10 bases between the two ends.